A selection of T cell receptor beta chains follows, all from one sample in a study of T cell changes during pregnancy in multiple sclerosis. Sequencing used immunoSEQ multiplex PCR; TCRdb keeps in-frame clones, though not all of them. The sample records about 67,000 clones, nearly 90% being singletons. Material: peripheral blood, obtained in the first trimester of pregnancy. These TCRs come from a female donor with multiple sclerosis, enrolled in a pregnancy study. CDR3s include the opening cysteine and the closing phenylalanine or tryptophan. A D gene is named only where the DNA matches it firmly. Clone size appears in some rows only: once, few, many, or a class for an expanded clone.

V	size	D	J	DNA	CDR3
TRBV27	.	.	TRBJ2-3	TGTGCCAGCAGTTTAAGGGGCCCAGATACGCAGTATTTT	CASSLRGPDTQYF
TRBV6-5	.	.	TRBJ2-5	TGTGCCAGCAGTTCCCAGAGTGAGGCCCAGTACTTC	CASSSQSEAQYF
TRBV29-1	.	.	TRBJ2-1	TGCAGCGTTGTAGCCAATGAGCAGTTCTTC	CSVVANEQFF
TRBV30	once	TRBD1	TRBJ1-6	TGTGCCTGGAGTACGACAGGGTATTCACCCCTCCACTTT	CAWSTTGYSPLHF
TRBV27	.	.	TRBJ2-1	TGTGCCAGCAGTTTGAGCGGCAATTACAATGAGCAGTTCTTC	CASSLSGNYNEQFF
TRBV4-3	.	.	TRBJ1-5	TGCGCCAGCAGCCAGGAAACAGGTATAAGTCAGCCCCAGCATTTT	CASSQETGISQPQHF
TRBV6-5	.	TRBD2	TRBJ2-1	TGTGCCACACAAGCGGGAAGCTTCTACAATGAGCAGTTCTTC	CATQAGSFYNEQFF
TRBV5-1	.	.	TRBJ1-4	TGCGCCAGCAGCCCAGCAACTAATGAAAAACTGTTTTTT	CASSPATNEKLFF
TRBV20-1	few	.	TRBJ1-1	TGCAGTGCTGGGGGCAACACTGAAGCTTTCTTT	CSAGGNTEAFF
TRBV6-1	.	TRBD1	TRBJ1-4	TGTGCCAGCAGAGGCGGGACAGCAACTAATGAAAAACTGTTTTTT	CASRGGTATNEKLFF
TRBV7-2	.	.	TRBJ1-1	TGTGCCAGCAGCCCCCGGTGGGGGGGCCGAACTGAAGCTTTCTTT	CASSPRWGGRTEAFF
TRBV30	once	.	TRBJ1-2	TGTGCCTGGCAGACAGCCTATGGCTACACCTTC	CAWQTAYGYTF
TRBV4-3	.	TRBD1	TRBJ2-3	TGCGCCAGCAGCCTCACCGGGACAGACACAGATACGCAGTATTTT	CASSLTGTDTDTQYF
TRBV7-6	.	TRBD1	TRBJ2-7	TGTGCCAGCAGCTACCTTGTGGGACAGGGGGCAGGGGAGCAGTACTTC	CASSYLVGQGAGEQYF
TRBV9	.	TRBD2	TRBJ2-7	TGTGCCAGCAGCGCTGCGGGGGGTACCGACGAGCAGTACTTC	CASSAAGGTDEQYF
TRBV5-1	once	.	TRBJ1-5	TGCGCCAGCAGCCCGGAAGGAGATAATCAGCCCCAGCATTTT	CASSPEGDNQPQHF
TRBV11-2	.	TRBD1	TRBJ2-1	TGTGCCAGCAGGCGGGACAGGGCTACAAATGAGCAGTTCTTC	CASRRDRATNEQFF
TRBV6-1	once	.	TRBJ1-1	TGTGCCAGCAGTGAAAACCGTTCGGGTGGTCTCAGCCGTCCGACCATTGCTTTCTTT	CASSENRSGGLSRPTIAFF
TRBV20-1	.	TRBD2	TRBJ2-4	TGCAGTGCTGCGGGGGGAAACATTCAGTACTTC	CSAAGGNIQYF
TRBV7-2	.	TRBD2	TRBJ2-1	TGTGCCAGCAGCTTCGGGAGGGGCAATGAGCAGTTCTTC	CASSFGRGNEQFF
TRBV7-2	.	TRBD2	TRBJ2-5	TGTGCCAGCAGCCCTAAGGGAGGGGTCCCCCAAGAGACCCAGTACTTC	CASSPKGGVPQETQYF
TRBV15	.	TRBD2	TRBJ2-1	TGTGCCACCAGTCCGGGACTATACAATGAGCAGTTCTTC	CATSPGLYNEQFF
TRBV5-1	.	TRBD2	TRBJ2-3	TGCGCCAGCAGCCGGGGGGGGGCGAGCACAGATACGCAGTATTTT	CASSRGGASTDTQYF
TRBV6-5	once	TRBD1	TRBJ2-7	TGTGCCAGCAGTGACCGGGACAGGGGCTACGAGCAGTACTTC	CASSDRDRGYEQYF
TRBV7-2	.	.	TRBJ1-1	TGTGCCAGCAGCTACCGAGAAACGGGAGCTTTCTTT	CASSYRETGAFF